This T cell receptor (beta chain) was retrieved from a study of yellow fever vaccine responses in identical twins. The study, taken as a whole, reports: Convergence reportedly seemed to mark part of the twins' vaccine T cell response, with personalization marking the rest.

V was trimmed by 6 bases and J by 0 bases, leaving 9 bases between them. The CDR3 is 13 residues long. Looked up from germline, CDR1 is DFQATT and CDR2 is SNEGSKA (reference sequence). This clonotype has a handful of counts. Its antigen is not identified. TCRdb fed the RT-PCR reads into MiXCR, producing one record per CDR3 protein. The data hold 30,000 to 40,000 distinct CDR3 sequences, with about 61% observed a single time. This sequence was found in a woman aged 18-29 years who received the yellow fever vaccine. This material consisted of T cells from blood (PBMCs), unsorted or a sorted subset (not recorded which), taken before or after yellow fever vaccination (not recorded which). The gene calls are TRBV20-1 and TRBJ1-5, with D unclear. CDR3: CSALQDSNQPQHF. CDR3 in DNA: TGCAGTGCCCTACAAGATAGCAATCAGCCCCAGCATTTT.